These T cell receptor beta chains were read from a single sample in a study of OX40 agonist ivuxolimab in advanced cancers. TCRdb's table, derived via immunoSEQ multiplex PCR, lists solely in-frame clones and lacks some. The sample records about 75,000 clones, 90% being singletons. Specimen: CD4+ or CD8+ T cells sorted from blood, collected in a trial of the OX40 agonist ivuxolimab. The receptors stem from an adult with an advanced solid tumor such as melanoma, head and neck, liver or kidney cancer. The conserved cysteine and the conserved F or W are not part of the CDR3 here. Clone size is stated in some rows and not others, as once, few, many or a class when expanded.

J gene | V gene | clone size | CDR3 protein
TRBJ2-5 | TRBV19 | - | ASSPLGKAQY
TRBJ1-2 | TRBV28 | once | ASSRGGEPNYGYT
TRBJ2-4 | TRBV9 | - | ASSVSGTDLAKNIQY
TRBJ2-6 | TRBV25-1 | few | ASSEYGSSGANVLT
TRBJ2-3 | TRBV5-4 | - | ASSAGQGMDTQY
TRBJ2-3 | TRBV10-3 | - | AISRLAGGGEDTQY
TRBJ2-2 | TRBV5-4 | - | ASSFSLGRNTGELF
TRBJ2-7 | TRBV29-1 | - | SVGAGYDEQY
TRBJ2-3 | TRBV7-9 | - | ASSLVQGYTDTQY
TRBJ1-5 | TRBV14 | - | ASSRGAAQPQH
TRBJ1-2 | TRBV7-2 | - | ASSLSGFPYGYT
TRBJ2-4 | TRBV27 | - | ASRGSGDIQY
TRBJ2-5 | TRBV4-1 | once | ASSQDEAGGPRQTQY
TRBJ1-2 | TRBV19 | - | ASSVGTGNGYT
TRBJ1-3 | TRBV5-1 | - | ASSLGQGGNTIY
TRBJ1-3 | TRBV6-5 | - | ASSYSRDGLNTIY
TRBJ2-2 | TRBV4-3 | - | ASSQDWTGRNTGELF
TRBJ2-5 | TRBV5-1 | - | ASSLATGLGVTQY
TRBJ1-1 | TRBV18 | - | ASSPWAGVTEAF
TRBJ2-3 | TRBV7-2 | - | ASSLDRTQGTDTQY